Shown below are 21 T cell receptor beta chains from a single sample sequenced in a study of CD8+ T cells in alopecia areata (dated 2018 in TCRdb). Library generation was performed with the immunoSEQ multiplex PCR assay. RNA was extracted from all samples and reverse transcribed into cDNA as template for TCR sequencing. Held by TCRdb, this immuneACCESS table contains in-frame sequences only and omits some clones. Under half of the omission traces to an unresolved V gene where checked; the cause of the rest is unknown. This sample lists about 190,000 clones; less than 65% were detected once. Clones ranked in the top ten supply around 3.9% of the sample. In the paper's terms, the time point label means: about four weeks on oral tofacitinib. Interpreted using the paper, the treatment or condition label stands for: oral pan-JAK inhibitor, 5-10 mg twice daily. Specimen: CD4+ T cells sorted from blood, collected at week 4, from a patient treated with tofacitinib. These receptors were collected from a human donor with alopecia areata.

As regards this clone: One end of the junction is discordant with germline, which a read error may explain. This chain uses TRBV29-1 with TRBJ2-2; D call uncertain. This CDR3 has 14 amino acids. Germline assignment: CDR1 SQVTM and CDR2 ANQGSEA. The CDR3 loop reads CSAERTRGTGELFF. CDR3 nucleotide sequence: TGCAGCGCTGAACGCACTCGCGGCACCGGGGAGCTGTTTTTT.

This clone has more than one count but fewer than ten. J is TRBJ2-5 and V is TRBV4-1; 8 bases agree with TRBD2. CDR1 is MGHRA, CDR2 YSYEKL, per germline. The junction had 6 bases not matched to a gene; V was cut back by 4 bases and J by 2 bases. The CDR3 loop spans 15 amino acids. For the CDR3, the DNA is TGCGCCAGCAGCCGGTTACTAGCGGTTCAAGAGACCCAGTACTTC. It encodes CASSRLLAVQETQYF.

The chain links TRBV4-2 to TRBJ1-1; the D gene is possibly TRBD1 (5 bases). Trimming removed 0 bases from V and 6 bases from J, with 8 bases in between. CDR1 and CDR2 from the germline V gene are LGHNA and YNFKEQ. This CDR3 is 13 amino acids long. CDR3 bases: TGTGCCAGCAGCCAAGATTTGGGGGCTGAAGCTTTCTTT. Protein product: CASSQDLGAEAFF.

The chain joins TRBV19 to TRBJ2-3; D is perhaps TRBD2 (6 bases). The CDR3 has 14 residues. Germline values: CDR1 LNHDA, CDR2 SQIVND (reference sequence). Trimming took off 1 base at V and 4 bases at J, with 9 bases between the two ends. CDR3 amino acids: CASSIGGLADTQYF. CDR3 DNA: TGTGCCAGTAGTATAGGGGGACTTGCAGATACGCAGTATTTT.

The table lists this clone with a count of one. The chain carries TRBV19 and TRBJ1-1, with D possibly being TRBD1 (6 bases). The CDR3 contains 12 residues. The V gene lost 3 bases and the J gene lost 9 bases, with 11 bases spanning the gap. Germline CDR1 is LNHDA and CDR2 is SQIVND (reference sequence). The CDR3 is CASSIRGQKAFF. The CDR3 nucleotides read TGTGCCAGTAGTATCCGCGGACAGAAAGCTTTCTTT.

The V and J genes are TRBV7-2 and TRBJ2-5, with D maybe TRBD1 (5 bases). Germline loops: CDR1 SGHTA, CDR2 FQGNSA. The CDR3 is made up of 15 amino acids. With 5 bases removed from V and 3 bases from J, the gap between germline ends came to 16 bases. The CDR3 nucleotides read TGTGCCAGCAGCGTCGGTCAAACAGGAAAAGAGACCCAGTACTTC. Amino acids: CASSVGQTGKETQYF.

The CDR3 region is CASSTGGTFYGYTF. CDR3 nucleotide sequence: TGCGCCAGCAGCACAGGGGGGACCTTCTATGGCTACACCTTC. The V call is TRBV4-1, the J call TRBJ1-2, with 8 bases matching TRBD1. The CDR3 extends over 14 amino acids. Germline V lookup: CDR1 MGHRA, CDR2 YSYEKL. V lost 5 bases and J lost 4; bases outside the gene matches: 6.

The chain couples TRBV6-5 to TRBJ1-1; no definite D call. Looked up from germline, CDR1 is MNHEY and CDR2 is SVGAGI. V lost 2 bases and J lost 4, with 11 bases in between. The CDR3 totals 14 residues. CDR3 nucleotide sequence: TGTGCCAGCAGTTACAGGAGTCTGGGCACTGAAGCTTTCTTT. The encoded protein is CASSYRSLGTEAFF.

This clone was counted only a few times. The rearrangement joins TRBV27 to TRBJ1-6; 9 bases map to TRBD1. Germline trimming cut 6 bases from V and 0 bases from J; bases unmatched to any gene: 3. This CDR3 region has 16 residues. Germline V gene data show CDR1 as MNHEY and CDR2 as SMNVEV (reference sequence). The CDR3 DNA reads TGTGCCAGCAGCCCGGACAGGGGCTCCTATAATTCACCCCTCCACTTT. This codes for CASSPDRGSYNSPLHF.

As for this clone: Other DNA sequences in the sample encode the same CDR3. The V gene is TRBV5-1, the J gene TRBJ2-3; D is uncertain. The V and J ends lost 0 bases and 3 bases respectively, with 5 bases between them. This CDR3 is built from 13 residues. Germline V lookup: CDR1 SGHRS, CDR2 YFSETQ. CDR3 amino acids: CASSLEGTDTQYF. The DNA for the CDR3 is TGCGCCAGCAGCTTGGAAGGGACAGATACGCAGTATTTT.

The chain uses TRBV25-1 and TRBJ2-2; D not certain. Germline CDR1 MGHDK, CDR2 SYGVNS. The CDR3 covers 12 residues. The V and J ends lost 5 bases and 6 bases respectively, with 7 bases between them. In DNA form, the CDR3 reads TGTGCCAGCAGTTTCTTAGCCGGGGAGCTGTTTTTT. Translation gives CASSFLAGELFF.

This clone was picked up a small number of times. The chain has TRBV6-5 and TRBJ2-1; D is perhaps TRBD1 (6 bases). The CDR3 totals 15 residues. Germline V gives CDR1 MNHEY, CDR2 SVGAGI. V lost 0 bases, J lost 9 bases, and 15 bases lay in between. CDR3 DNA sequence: TGTGCCAGCAGTTACTCGTGGGCAGGGGATGGTGAGCAGTTCTTC. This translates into CASSYSWAGDGEQFF.

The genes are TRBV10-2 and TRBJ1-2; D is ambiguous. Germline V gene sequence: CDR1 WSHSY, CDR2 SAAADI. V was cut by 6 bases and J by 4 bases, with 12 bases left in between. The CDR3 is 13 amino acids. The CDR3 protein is CASREGGFYGYTF. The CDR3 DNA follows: TGCGCCAGCAGGGAGGGAGGGTTCTATGGCTACACCTTC.

CDR3 nucleotides: TGTGCCAGCACTGGGTTAGCTGCAACTAATGAAAAACTGTTTTTT. Translating gives CASTGLAATNEKLFF. The V call is TRBV25-1, the J call TRBJ1-4; D is uncertain. CDR1 is MGHDK and CDR2 is SYGVNS in the germline V gene. The ends were cut back, 7 bases at V and 0 bases at J, with 12 bases in the middle. The CDR3 contains 15 residues. Based on the CDR3 plus reference TRBV25-1 and TRBJ1-4, the full variable domain is EADIYQTPRYLVIGTGKKITLECSQTMGHDKMYWYQQDPGMELHLIHYSYGVNSTEKGDLSSESTVSRIRTEHFPLTLESARPSHTSQYLCASTGLAATNEKLFFGSGTQLSVL.

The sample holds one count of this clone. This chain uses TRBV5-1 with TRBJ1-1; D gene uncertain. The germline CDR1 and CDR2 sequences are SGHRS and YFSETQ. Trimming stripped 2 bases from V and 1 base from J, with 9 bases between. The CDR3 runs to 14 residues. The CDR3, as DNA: TGCGCCAGCAGCTTTCTACAGAGGAACACTGAAGCTTTCTTT. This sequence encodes CASSFLQRNTEAFF.

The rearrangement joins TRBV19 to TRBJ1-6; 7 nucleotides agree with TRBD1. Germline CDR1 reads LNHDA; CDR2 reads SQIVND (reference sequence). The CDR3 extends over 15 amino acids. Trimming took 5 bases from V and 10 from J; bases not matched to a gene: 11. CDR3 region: CASSAPTGKRSPLHF. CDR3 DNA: TGTGCCAGTAGTGCCCCGACAGGGAAGAGGTCACCCCTCCACTTT. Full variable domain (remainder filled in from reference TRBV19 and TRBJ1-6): DGGITQSPKYLFRKEGQNVTLSCEQNLNHDAMYWYRQDPGQGLRLIYYSQIVNDFQKGDIAEGYSVSREKKESFPLTVTSAQKNPTAFYLCASSAPTGKRSPLHFGNGTRLTVT.

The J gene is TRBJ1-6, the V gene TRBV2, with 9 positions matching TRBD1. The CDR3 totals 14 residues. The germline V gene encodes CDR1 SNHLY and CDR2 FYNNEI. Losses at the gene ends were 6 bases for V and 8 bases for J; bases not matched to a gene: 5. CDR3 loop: CASRGDRDDSPLHF. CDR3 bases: TGTGCCAGCAGGGGGGACAGGGATGATTCACCCCTCCACTTT.

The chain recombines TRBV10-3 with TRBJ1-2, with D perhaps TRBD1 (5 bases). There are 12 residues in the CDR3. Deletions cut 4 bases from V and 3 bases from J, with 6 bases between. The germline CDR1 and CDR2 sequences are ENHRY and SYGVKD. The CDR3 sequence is CAISAGDYGYTF. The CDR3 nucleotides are TGTGCCATCAGTGCGGGGGACTATGGCTACACCTTC.

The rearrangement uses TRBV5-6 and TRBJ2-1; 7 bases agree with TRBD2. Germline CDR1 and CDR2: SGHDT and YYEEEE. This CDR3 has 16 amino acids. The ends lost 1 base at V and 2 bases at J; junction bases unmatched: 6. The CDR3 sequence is CASSLNSGGTYNEQFF. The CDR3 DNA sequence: TGTGCCAGCAGCTTGAATTCCGGGGGGACCTACAATGAGCAGTTCTTC.

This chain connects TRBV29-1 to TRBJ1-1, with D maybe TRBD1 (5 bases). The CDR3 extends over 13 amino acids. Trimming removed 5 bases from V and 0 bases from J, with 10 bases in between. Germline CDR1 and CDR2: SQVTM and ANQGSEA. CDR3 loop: CSVSGLMNTEAFF. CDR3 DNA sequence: TGCAGCGTTTCGGGACTTATGAACACTGAAGCTTTCTTT.

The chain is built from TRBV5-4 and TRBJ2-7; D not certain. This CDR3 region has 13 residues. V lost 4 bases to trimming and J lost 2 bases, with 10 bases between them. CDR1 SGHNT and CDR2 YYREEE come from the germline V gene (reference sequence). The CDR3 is CASSRDGPYEQYF. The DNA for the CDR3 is TGTGCCAGCAGCCGCGACGGACCCTACGAGCAGTACTTC. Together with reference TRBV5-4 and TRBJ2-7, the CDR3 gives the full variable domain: ETGVTQSPTHLIKTRGQQVTLRCSSQSGHNTVSWYQQALGQGPQFIFQYYREEENGRGNFPPRFSGLQFPNYSSELNVNALELDDSALYLCASSRDGPYEQYFGPGTRLTVT.